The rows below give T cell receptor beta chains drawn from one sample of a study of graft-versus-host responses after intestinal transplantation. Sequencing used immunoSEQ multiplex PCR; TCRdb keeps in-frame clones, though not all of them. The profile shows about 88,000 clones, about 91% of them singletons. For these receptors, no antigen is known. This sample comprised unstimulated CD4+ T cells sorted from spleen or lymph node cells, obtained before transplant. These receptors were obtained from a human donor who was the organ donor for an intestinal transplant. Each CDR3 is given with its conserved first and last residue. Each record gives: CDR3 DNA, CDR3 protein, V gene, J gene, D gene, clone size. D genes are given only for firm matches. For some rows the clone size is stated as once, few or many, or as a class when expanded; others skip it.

DNA: TGTGCCAGCAGCTTAGGATCGAGTCGGTCCTACGAGCAGTACTTC
CDR3: CASSLGSSRSYEQYF
V: TRBV7-9
J: TRBJ2-7
D: -
size: -

DNA: TGTGCCAGCTCACAAATTGGGGTCACAGGTGGCGAGCAGTACTTC
CDR3: CASSQIGVTGGEQYF
V: TRBV18
J: TRBJ2-7
D: -
size: -

DNA: TGCGCCAGCAGCCAGTATCCGGGACTAGCGGGATCAAATGAGCAGTTCTTC
CDR3: CASSQYPGLAGSNEQFF
V: TRBV4-1
J: TRBJ2-1
D: TRBD2
size: -

DNA: TGTGCCAGCAGTTCGACAGGTCTCTATAATGAAAAACTGTTTTTT
CDR3: CASSSTGLYNEKLFF
V: TRBV27
J: TRBJ1-4
D: -
size: -

DNA: TGTGCCAGCAGCTTTACACCGAATGAAAAACTGTTTTTT
CDR3: CASSFTPNEKLFF
V: TRBV7-9
J: TRBJ1-4
D: -
size: -

DNA: TGCGCCAGCAGCTCTGTGGGACTAGCGGGAGGGGGAGAGACCCAGTACTTC
CDR3: CASSSVGLAGGGETQYF
V: TRBV5-1
J: TRBJ2-5
D: TRBD2
size: -

DNA: TGTGCCAGCAGCTTCGGACAGGGTGTCATGAACACTGAAGCTTTCTTT
CDR3: CASSFGQGVMNTEAFF
V: TRBV11-3
J: TRBJ1-1
D: TRBD1
size: -

DNA: TGTGCCAGTAGTGAGCCCAGGGGCGCCTTGAATAACTATGGCTACACCTTC
CDR3: CASSEPRGALNNYGYTF
V: TRBV19
J: TRBJ1-2
D: -
size: -

DNA: TGTGCCAGCAGCTTAGGGGGGGTGATGAACACTGAAGCTTTCTTT
CDR3: CASSLGGVMNTEAFF
V: TRBV11-2
J: TRBJ1-1
D: -
size: -

DNA: TGTGCCATCAGTGGGACTAGCGGGAGCACAGATACGCAGTATTTT
CDR3: CAISGTSGSTDTQYF
V: TRBV10-3
J: TRBJ2-3
D: TRBD2
size: -

DNA: TGTGCCAGCAGTGGGGCGGGAGGGGTTTACAATGAGCAGTTCTTC
CDR3: CASSGAGGVYNEQFF
V: TRBV2
J: TRBJ2-1
D: TRBD2
size: -

DNA: TGTGCCAGCAGCTTAGTGGGGGCCGAGCAGTACTTC
CDR3: CASSLVGAEQYF
V: TRBV11-1
J: TRBJ2-7
D: -
size: -

DNA: TGTGCCAGCAGTACAGGGGTCTTGACTCAGCCCCAGCATTTT
CDR3: CASSTGVLTQPQHF
V: TRBV6-5
J: TRBJ1-5
D: TRBD1
size: once

DNA: TGTGCCAGCAGCTTCTGGAGTAGCTCGACAGATACGCAGTATTTT
CDR3: CASSFWSSSTDTQYF
V: TRBV5-4
J: TRBJ2-3
D: -
size: -

DNA: TGTGCCAGCAGCGTACGACTAGAAGGCTCCTACAATGAGCAGTTCTTC
CDR3: CASSVRLEGSYNEQFF
V: TRBV7-9
J: TRBJ2-1
D: -
size: -

DNA: TGTGCCAGCTCACCCGGGGCGGGGGATGTGCCCCAGCATTTT
CDR3: CASSPGAGDVPQHF
V: TRBV18
J: TRBJ1-5
D: -
size: -

DNA: TGTGCCAGCAGTTGGGGACAGGGCCTCGAGCAGTACTTC
CDR3: CASSWGQGLEQYF
V: TRBV6-1
J: TRBJ2-7
D: TRBD1
size: -

DNA: TGTGCCAGCAGCCCCCCTCAGCTAGCGGGGGGTCCAAATACGCAGTATTTT
CDR3: CASSPPQLAGGPNTQYF
V: TRBV13
J: TRBJ2-3
D: TRBD2
size: -

DNA: TGCGCCAGCAGAGGGGCAGGGTATGACACTGAAGCTTTCTTT
CDR3: CASRGAGYDTEAFF
V: TRBV5-1
J: TRBJ1-1
D: -
size: -

DNA: TGTGCCAGCAGCTGGACAGGAAACACTGAAGCTTTCTTT
CDR3: CASSWTGNTEAFF
V: TRBV7-9
J: TRBJ1-1
D: TRBD1
size: once

DNA: TGTGCCAGCAGTGAGGTAGCGGGGGAGCGAGATACGCAGTATTTT
CDR3: CASSEVAGERDTQYF
V: TRBV6-4
J: TRBJ2-3
D: TRBD2
size: -

DNA: TGTGCCAGCAGTGAACCGGGTTGGGGCTACACCTTC
CDR3: CASSEPGWGYTF
V: TRBV25-1
J: TRBJ1-2
D: -
size: few

DNA: TGCGCCAGCAGCTCCCAGGGTCTGAACACTGAAGCTTTCTTT
CDR3: CASSSQGLNTEAFF
V: TRBV5-1
J: TRBJ1-1
D: -
size: -

DNA: TGTGCCAGCAACAGGGAGCCCTACGAGCAGTACTTC
CDR3: CASNREPYEQYF
V: TRBV2
J: TRBJ2-7
D: -
size: -

DNA: TGTGCCAGCAGCTTAGGGTTGGCGACAATGCTGTACTTC
CDR3: CASSLGLATMLYF
V: TRBV7-3
J: TRBJ2-4
D: -
size: once

DNA: TGTGCCAGCGCACAGGTTAGCACAGATACGCAGTATTTT
CDR3: CASAQVSTDTQYF
V: TRBV5-4
J: TRBJ2-3
D: -
size: -

DNA: TGTGCCACCGAAGACAGGGGACGACACAATGAGCAGTTCTTC
CDR3: CATEDRGRHNEQFF
V: TRBV19
J: TRBJ2-1
D: TRBD1
size: -

DNA: TGTGCCTGGAGTGTTAGGCGGGATCCTGATCAGCCCCAGCATTTT
CDR3: CAWSVRRDPDQPQHF
V: TRBV30
J: TRBJ1-5
D: -
size: once

DNA: TGTGCCAGCAGCTTAGTGGCTGTGGCCCGATTCTCCTACGAGCAGTACTTC
CDR3: CASSLVAVARFSYEQYF
V: TRBV7-6
J: TRBJ2-7
D: -
size: -

DNA: TGTGCCAGCAGCTTAGAATTAACTAGCGGGAGCGAGCTGTTTTTT
CDR3: CASSLELTSGSELFF
V: TRBV7-6
J: TRBJ2-2
D: TRBD2
size: -

DNA: TGTGCCAGCAGCGCGGCCGGGACTACCTTAGAGACCCAGTACTTC
CDR3: CASSAAGTTLETQYF
V: TRBV7-2
J: TRBJ2-5
D: TRBD2
size: -

DNA: TGTGCCAGCAGCGTAGGTACATCCACAGATACGCAGTATTTT
CDR3: CASSVGTSTDTQYF
V: TRBV9
J: TRBJ2-3
D: -
size: -

DNA: TGTGCCAGCAGCTTAGAAGAGGGGGGCAATCAGCCCCAGCATTTT
CDR3: CASSLEEGGNQPQHF
V: TRBV7-9
J: TRBJ1-5
D: -
size: -

DNA: TGTGCCAGCAGCTTAGCTAGCAGGCCGTATGGAGCTTTCTTT
CDR3: CASSLASRPYGAFF
V: TRBV11-2
J: TRBJ1-1
D: -
size: -

DNA: TGTGCCAGCAGTTTTAGCCGAGCTAACTATGGCTACACCTTC
CDR3: CASSFSRANYGYTF
V: TRBV28
J: TRBJ1-2
D: -
size: -